The rows below give T cell receptor beta chains drawn from one sample of a study of T cell repertoires in cytomegalovirus infection. TCRdb reanalysed the reads using MiXCR and keeps one entry per CDR3 protein. The data hold around 240,000 distinct CDR3 sequences, with roughly 22% observed a single time. Material: CD8+ T cells from PBMCs. The origin of the receptors is a human donor in good health (CMV status not recorded). Some clones in this sample may be carry-over from other donors' samples. The CDR3 runs from the conserved cysteine through the conserved F or W. A D gene is named only where the DNA matches it firmly.

d_gene: NA
j_gene: TRBJ1-5
v_gene: TRBV28
CDR3aa: CASSIENSNQPQHF

d_gene: NA
j_gene: TRBJ1-1
v_gene: TRBV6-6
CDR3aa: CASSYGGSNTEAFF

d_gene: NA
j_gene: TRBJ2-7
v_gene: TRBV6-1
CDR3aa: CTSRGVSYEQYF

d_gene: NA
j_gene: TRBJ2-7
v_gene: TRBV20-1
CDR3aa: CSARDTGFIYEQYF

d_gene: NA
j_gene: TRBJ2-7
v_gene: TRBV7-7
CDR3aa: CASSSFRGDEQYF

d_gene: NA
j_gene: TRBJ2-1
v_gene: TRBV11-2
CDR3aa: CASSLTGLRDNEQFF

d_gene: NA
j_gene: TRBJ1-1
v_gene: TRBV5-6
CDR3aa: CASSGPGPMAEMNTEAFF

d_gene: NA
j_gene: TRBJ1-5
v_gene: TRBV7-2
CDR3aa: CASSLSPGAAQPQHF

d_gene: TRBD1
j_gene: TRBJ2-2
v_gene: TRBV29-1
CDR3aa: CSGRQGYTGELFF

d_gene: NA
j_gene: TRBJ1-2
v_gene: TRBV29-1
CDR3aa: CSVEDGSAYGYTF

d_gene: NA
j_gene: TRBJ1-1
v_gene: TRBV6-5
CDR3aa: CASSYSKAQPGAFF

d_gene: NA
j_gene: TRBJ2-2
v_gene: TRBV2
CDR3aa: CASRGNTGELFF

d_gene: NA
j_gene: TRBJ2-1
v_gene: TRBV20-1
CDR3aa: CSARDEAGPWNEQFF

d_gene: NA
j_gene: TRBJ2-7
v_gene: TRBV20-1
CDR3aa: CSARVLTDYEQYF

d_gene: NA
j_gene: TRBJ1-2
v_gene: TRBV29-1
CDR3aa: CSVDQGPVYGYTF

d_gene: NA
j_gene: TRBJ2-3
v_gene: TRBV2
CDR3aa: CAVPGAGAGTDTQYF

d_gene: NA
j_gene: TRBJ2-7
v_gene: TRBV7-8
CDR3aa: CATRGLREQYF

d_gene: NA
j_gene: TRBJ2-7
v_gene: TRBV7-2
CDR3aa: CASSSRDAWTYEQYF

d_gene: NA
j_gene: TRBJ2-2
v_gene: TRBV7-9
CDR3aa: CASSPTGVGELFF

d_gene: NA
j_gene: TRBJ1-4
v_gene: TRBV20-1
CDR3aa: CSANQEFPNEKLFF

d_gene: NA
j_gene: TRBJ2-7
v_gene: TRBV14
CDR3aa: CASSQGVPRVEQYF

d_gene: TRBD2
j_gene: TRBJ2-7
v_gene: TRBV7-2
CDR3aa: CASSILTSAIYEQYF

d_gene: NA
j_gene: TRBJ1-4
v_gene: TRBV12-3/TRBV12-4
CDR3aa: CANSTRLAATNEKLFF